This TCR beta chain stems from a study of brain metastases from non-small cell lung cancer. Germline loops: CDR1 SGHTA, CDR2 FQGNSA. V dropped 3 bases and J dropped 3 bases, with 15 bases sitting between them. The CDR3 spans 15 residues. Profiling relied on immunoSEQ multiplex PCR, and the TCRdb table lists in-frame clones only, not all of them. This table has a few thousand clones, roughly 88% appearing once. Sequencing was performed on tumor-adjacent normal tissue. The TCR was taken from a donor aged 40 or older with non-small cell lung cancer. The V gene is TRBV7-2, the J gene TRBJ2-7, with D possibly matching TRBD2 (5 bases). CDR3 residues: CASSFPSRGFYEQYF. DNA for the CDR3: TGTGCCAGCAGCTTCCCCTCTCGCGGGTTCTACGAGCAGTACTTC.